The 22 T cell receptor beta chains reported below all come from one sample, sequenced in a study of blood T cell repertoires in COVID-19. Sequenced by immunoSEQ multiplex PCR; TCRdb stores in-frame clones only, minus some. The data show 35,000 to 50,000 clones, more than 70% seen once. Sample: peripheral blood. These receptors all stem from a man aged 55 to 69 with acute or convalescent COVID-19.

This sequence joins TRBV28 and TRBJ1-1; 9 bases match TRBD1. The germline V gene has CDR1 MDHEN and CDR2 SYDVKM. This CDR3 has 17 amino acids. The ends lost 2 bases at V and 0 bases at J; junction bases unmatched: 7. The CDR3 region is CASSLVGGQGLNTEAFF. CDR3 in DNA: TGTGCCAGCAGTTTAGTGGGGGGACAGGGCTTGAACACTGAAGCTTTCTTT.

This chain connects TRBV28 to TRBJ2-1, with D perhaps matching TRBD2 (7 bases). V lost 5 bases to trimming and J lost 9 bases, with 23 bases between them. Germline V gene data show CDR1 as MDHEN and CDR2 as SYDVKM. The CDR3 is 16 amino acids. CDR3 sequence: CASSGRGAGGWSEQFF. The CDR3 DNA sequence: TGTGCCAGCAGTGGACGGGGGGCAGGAGGGTGGAGTGAGCAGTTCTTC.

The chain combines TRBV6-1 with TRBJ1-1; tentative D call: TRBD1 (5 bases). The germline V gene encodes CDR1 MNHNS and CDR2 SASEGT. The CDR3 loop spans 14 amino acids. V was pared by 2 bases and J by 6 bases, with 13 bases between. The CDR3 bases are TGTGCCAGCAGTGAACAGGGTAGTCGGGCTGAAGCTTTCTTT. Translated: CASSEQGSRAEAFF.

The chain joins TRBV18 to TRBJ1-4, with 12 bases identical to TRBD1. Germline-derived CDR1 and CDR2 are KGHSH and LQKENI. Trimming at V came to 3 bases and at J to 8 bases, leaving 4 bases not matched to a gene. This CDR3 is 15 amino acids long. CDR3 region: CASSPSGTGGEKLFF. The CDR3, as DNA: TGTGCCAGCTCACCCTCCGGGACAGGGGGCGAAAAACTGTTTTTT.

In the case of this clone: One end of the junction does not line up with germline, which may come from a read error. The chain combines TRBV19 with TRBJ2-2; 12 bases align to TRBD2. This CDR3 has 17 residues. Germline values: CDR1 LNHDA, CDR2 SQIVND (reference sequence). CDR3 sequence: CASSTLAGGPKTGELFF. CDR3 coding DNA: TGTGCCAGTAGTACCCTAGCGGGAGGGCCGAAAACCGGGGAGCTGTTTTTT.

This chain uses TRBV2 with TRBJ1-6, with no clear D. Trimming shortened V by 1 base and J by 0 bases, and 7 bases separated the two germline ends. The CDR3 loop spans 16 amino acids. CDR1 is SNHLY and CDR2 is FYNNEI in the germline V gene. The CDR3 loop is CASSEERSSYNSPLHF. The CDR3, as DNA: TGTGCCAGCAGTGAAGAGCGGAGCTCCTATAATTCACCCCTCCACTTT.

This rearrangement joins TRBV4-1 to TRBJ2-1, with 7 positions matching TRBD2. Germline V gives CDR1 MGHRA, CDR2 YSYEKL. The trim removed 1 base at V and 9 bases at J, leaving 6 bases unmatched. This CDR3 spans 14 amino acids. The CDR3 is CASSQVSPGGEQFF. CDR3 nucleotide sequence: TGCGCCAGCAGCCAAGTATCGCCGGGGGGTGAGCAGTTCTTC.

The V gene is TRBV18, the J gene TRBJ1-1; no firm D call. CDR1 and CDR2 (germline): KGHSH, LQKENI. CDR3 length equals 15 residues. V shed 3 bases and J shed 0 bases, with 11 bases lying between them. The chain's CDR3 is CASSPPGSMNTEAFF. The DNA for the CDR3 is TGTGCCAGCTCACCGCCGGGGAGCATGAACACTGAAGCTTTCTTT.

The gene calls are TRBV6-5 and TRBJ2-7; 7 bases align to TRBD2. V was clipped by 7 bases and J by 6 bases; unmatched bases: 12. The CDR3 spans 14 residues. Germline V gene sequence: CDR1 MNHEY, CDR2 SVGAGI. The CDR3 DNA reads TGTGCCAGCACCCCGACGGGGGGAGCGGGCGAGCAGTACTTC. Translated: CASTPTGGAGEQYF.

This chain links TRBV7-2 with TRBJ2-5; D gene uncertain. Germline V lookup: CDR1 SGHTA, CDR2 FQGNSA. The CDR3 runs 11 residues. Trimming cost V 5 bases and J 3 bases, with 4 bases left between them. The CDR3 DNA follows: TGTGCCAGCAGCCCCAAAGAGACCCAGTACTTC. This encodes CASSPKETQYF.

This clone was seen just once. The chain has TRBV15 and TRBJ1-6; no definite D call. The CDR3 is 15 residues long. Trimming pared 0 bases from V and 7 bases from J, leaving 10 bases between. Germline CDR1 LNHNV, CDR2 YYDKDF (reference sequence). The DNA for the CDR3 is TGTGCCACCAGCAGAGACCCCGGCGGCAATTCACCCCTCCACTTT. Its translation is CATSRDPGGNSPLHF. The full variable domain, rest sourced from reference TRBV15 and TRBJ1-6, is DAMVIQNPRYQVTQFGKPVTLSCSQTLNHNVMYWYQQKSSQAPKLLFHYYDKDFNNEADTPDNFQSRRPNTSFCFLDIRSPGLGDTAMYLCATSRDPGGNSPLHFGNGTRLTVT.

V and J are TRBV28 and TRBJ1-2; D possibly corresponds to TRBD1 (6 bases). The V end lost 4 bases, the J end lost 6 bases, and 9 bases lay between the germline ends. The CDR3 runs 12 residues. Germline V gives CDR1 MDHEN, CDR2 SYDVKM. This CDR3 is CASSSTGNGYTF. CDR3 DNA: TGTGCCAGCAGTTCGACAGGCAATGGCTACACCTTC.

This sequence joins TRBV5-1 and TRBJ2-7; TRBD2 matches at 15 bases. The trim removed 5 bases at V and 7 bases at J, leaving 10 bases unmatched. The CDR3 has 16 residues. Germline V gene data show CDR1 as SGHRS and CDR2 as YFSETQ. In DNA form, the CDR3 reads TGCGCCAGCAGTGGACTAGCGGGAGGGCCCCAGGGTGAGCAGTACTTC. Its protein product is CASSGLAGGPQGEQYF.

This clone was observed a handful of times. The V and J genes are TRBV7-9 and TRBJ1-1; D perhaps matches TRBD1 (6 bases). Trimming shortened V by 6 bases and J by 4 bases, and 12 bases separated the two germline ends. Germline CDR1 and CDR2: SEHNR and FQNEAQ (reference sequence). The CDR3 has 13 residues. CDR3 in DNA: TGTGCCAGCAGGCGGGAGGGGGGCACTGAAGCTTTCTTT. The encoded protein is CASRREGGTEAFF. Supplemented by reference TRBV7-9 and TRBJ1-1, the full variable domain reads DTGVSQNPRHKITKRGQNVTFRCDPISEHNRLYWYRQTLGQGPEFLTYFQNEAQLEKSRLLSDRFSAERPKGSFSTLEIQRTEQGDSAMYLCASRREGGTEAFFGQGTRLTVV.

The CDR3 loop is CASTHSGTGVGYTF. CDR3 DNA: TGTGCCAGCACTCATTCCGGGACAGGGGTCGGCTACACCTTC. The rearrangement uses TRBV6-1 and TRBJ1-2, with 10 bases matching TRBD1. CDR3 length equals 14 residues. Germline values: CDR1 MNHNS, CDR2 SASEGT. The trim removed 7 bases at V and 8 bases at J, leaving 10 bases unmatched.

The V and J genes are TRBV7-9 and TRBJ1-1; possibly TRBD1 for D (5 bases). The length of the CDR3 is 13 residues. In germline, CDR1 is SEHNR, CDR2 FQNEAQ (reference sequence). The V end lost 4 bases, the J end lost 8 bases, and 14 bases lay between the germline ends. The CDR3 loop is CASSSRQLQEAFF. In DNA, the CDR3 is TGTGCCAGCAGCTCAAGACAGCTACAAGAAGCTTTCTTT.

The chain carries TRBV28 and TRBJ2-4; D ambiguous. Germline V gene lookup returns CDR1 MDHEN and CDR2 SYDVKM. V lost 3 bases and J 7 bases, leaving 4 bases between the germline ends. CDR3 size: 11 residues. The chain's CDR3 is CASSFGNIQYF. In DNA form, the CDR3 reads TGTGCCAGCAGTTTTGGCAACATTCAGTACTTC.

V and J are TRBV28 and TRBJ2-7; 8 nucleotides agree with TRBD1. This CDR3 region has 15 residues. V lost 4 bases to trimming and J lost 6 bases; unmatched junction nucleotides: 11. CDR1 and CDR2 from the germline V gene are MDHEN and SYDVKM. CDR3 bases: TGTGCCAGCAGTTCGACAGGGGCCGCGGAACCCGAGCAGTACTTC. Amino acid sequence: CASSSTGAAEPEQYF.

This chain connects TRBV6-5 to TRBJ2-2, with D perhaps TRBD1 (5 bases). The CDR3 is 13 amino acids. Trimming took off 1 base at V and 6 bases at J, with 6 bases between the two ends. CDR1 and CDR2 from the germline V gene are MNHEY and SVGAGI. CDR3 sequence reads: CASSYLGPGELFF. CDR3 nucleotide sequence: TGTGCCAGCAGTTACTTGGGGCCCGGGGAGCTGTTTTTT.

The CDR3 nucleotides are TGCGCCAGCAGCGGCCGACAGGGCTCGGCCGGGGAGCTGTTTTTT. Protein: CASSGRQGSAGELFF. The chain has TRBV5-1 and TRBJ2-2; TRBD1 aligns across 7 bases. This CDR3 comprises 15 residues. Trimming cost V 4 bases and J 6 bases; bases outside gene matches: 9. The germline V gene has CDR1 SGHRS and CDR2 YFSETQ.

This CDR3 is CATPPHRAGFDEKLFF. The CDR3 DNA follows: TGTGCCACCCCTCCCCACAGGGCTGGTTTCGATGAAAAACTGTTTTTT. The gene calls are TRBV24-1 and TRBJ1-4, with D possibly matching TRBD1 (6 bases). The V gene lost 9 bases and the J gene lost 6 bases, with 22 bases spanning the gap. This CDR3 is 16 amino acids long. CDR1 is KGHDR and CDR2 is SFDVKD in the germline V gene.

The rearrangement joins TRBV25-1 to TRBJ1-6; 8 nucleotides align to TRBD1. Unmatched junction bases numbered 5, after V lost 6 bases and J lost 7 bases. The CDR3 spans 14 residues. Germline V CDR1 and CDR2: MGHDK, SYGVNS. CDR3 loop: CASRMDRANSPLHF. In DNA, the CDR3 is TGTGCCAGCAGGATGGACAGGGCAAATTCACCCCTCCACTTT.